One T cell receptor beta chain is described in this entry. The data are from a study of blood T cell repertoires in COVID-19. The assay was immunoSEQ multiplex PCR, and TCRdb's table has in-frame clones only and misses some. The sample records about 140,000 clones, 75% to 90% being singletons. V shed 0 bases, J shed 1 base, and the junction held 11 bases outside the gene matches. The CDR3 has 18 amino acids. Germline V gene lookup returns CDR1 MGHRA and CDR2 YSYEKL. This clonotype was sampled from a woman of 80 years or more with acute or convalescent COVID-19. The chain employs TRBV4-1 and TRBJ2-7, with 8 bases lining up with TRBD2. The sequenced sample consisted of peripheral blood. The CDR3 here is CASSQDPGGGYRSYEQYF. The DNA of the CDR3 is TGCGCCAGCAGCCAAGACCCGGGGGGGGGTTATAGGTCCTACGAGCAGTACTTC.